The next 25 T cell receptor beta chains were all read from a single sample in a study of blood T cell repertoires in COVID-19. Measured with immunoSEQ multiplex PCR; TCRdb has only the in-frame clones, and not every one. The sample holds some 500,000 clones, 85% to 90% seen once. The sample was peripheral blood. Source of these receptors: a woman in her fifties or sixties with COVID-19, enrolled during active disease.

The chain is built from TRBV3-1 (or the pseudogene TRBV3-2) and TRBJ1-2; D is perhaps TRBD1 (6 bases). Trimming shortened V by 1 base and J by 1 base, and 19 bases separated the two germline ends. The germline V gene has CDR1 LGHDT and CDR2 YNNKEL (reference sequence). The CDR3 contains 18 residues. This CDR3 reads CASSQALQGHGFNYGYTF. The CDR3 nucleotides read TGTGCCAGCAGCCAAGCACTACAGGGACATGGTTTTAACTATGGCTACACCTTC.

The chain uses TRBV27 and TRBJ1-2; D not certain. CDR3 length: 14 amino acids. Trimming left V 1 base short and J 5 bases short, with 11 bases between. Germline-derived CDR1 and CDR2 are MNHEY and SMNVEV (reference sequence). CDR3 sequence: CASSLLRSSYGYTF. In DNA, the CDR3 is TGTGCCAGCAGTTTATTACGGTCTTCATATGGCTACACCTTC.

This rearrangement joins TRBV6-1 to TRBJ2-5; 8 nucleotides align to TRBD2. Trimming removed 1 base from V and 0 bases from J; junction bases left unmatched: 4. The CDR3 spans 16 residues. Germline V gene sequence: CDR1 MNHNS, CDR2 SASEGT. The CDR3 nucleotides are TGTGCCAGCAGTGAAGGCTCGGGGGGGAACCAAGAGACCCAGTACTTC. Translation: CASSEGSGGNQETQYF.

This chain links TRBV5-1 with TRBJ2-3; possible D gene TRBD1, 6 bases. Germline CDR1 is SGHRS and CDR2 is YFSETQ. The CDR3 sequence is 15 residues long. The V end lost 3 bases, the J end lost 4 bases, and 15 bases lay between the germline ends. This chain's CDR3 is CASSSGTLPADTQYF. In DNA, the CDR3 is TGCGCCAGCAGCTCCGGGACACTTCCCGCAGATACGCAGTATTTT.

This clone was seen more than once but under ten times. The chain carries TRBV10-3 and TRBJ1-1; D unresolved. The CDR3 consists of 14 residues. Per germline, CDR1 ENHRY and CDR2 SYGVKD. V lost 2 bases to trimming and J lost 3 bases, with 10 bases between them. Here the CDR3 DNA reads TGTGCCATCAGTGAGGATGGGGAGGACACTGAAGCTTTCTTT. Translating gives CAISEDGEDTEAFF.

This chain connects TRBV5-1 to TRBJ2-1; tentative D call: TRBD2 (7 bases). V lost 2 bases and J lost 3, with 15 bases in between. CDR3 length: 16 residues. Germline assignment: CDR1 SGHRS and CDR2 YFSETQ. CDR3 sequence (DNA): TGCGCCAGCAGCTTCGAGTGGGGGGGCCTCTACAATGAGCAGTTCTTC. It specifies CASSFEWGGLYNEQFF. The full variable domain, with the rest looked up from reference TRBV5-1 and TRBJ2-1, is KAGVTQTPRYLIKTRGQQVTLSCSPISGHRSVSWYQQTPGQGLQFLFEYFSETQRNKGNFPGRFSGRQFSNSRSEMNVSTLELGDSALYLCASSFEWGGLYNEQFFGPGTRLTVL.

A word on this clone: This same CDR3 is encoded by further DNA sequences in the sample. The genes are TRBV5-4 and TRBJ2-7; D is possibly TRBD1 (5 bases). Looked up from germline, CDR1 is SGHNT and CDR2 is YYREEE (reference sequence). CDR3 size: 12 residues. Deletions cut 0 bases from V and 5 bases from J, with 6 bases between. CDR3 bases: TGTGCCAGCAGCTTGGTAGGGGACGAGCAGTACTTC. Translating it yields CASSLVGDEQYF.

The genes are TRBV5-5 and TRBJ2-7; 7 bases agree with TRBD2. The CDR3 runs 15 residues. Trimming removed 4 bases from V and 2 bases from J; junction bases left unmatched: 9. Looked up from germline, CDR1 is SGHKS and CDR2 is YYEKEE (reference sequence). In DNA form, the CDR3 reads TGTGCCAGCAGCGAGCTAGCGGCTCCCACCTACGAGCAGTACTTC. Amino acid sequence: CASSELAAPTYEQYF.

This chain connects TRBV7-2 to TRBJ2-3, with a possible D match to TRBD1 (5 bases). CDR3 length: 15 residues. V lost 1 base and J 3 bases, leaving 11 bases between the germline ends. Germline V gene data show CDR1 as SGHTA and CDR2 as FQGNSA. CDR3 DNA: TGTGCCAGCAGCTTAGAGGGTAGGGGTACAGATACGCAGTATTTT. As protein: CASSLEGRGTDTQYF.

The V call is TRBV3-1 (or the pseudogene TRBV3-2), the J call TRBJ1-1; D call uncertain. The CDR3 totals 13 residues. Germline V gene sequence: CDR1 LGHDT, CDR2 YNNKEL (reference sequence). V was cut by 4 bases and J by 3 bases, with 9 bases left in between. The CDR3 DNA sequence: TGTGCCAGCAGCCCACCGGGTTACACTGAAGCTTTCTTT. Protein sequence: CASSPPGYTEAFF.

As regards this clone: Other DNA sequences in this sample translate to the same CDR3. V is TRBV6-5 and J is TRBJ2-7, with TRBD2 matching over 11 bases. Germline trimming cut 4 bases from V and 4 bases from J; bases unmatched to any gene: 6. The CDR3 is 15 amino acids. Germline loops: CDR1 MNHEY, CDR2 SVGAGI. CDR3 in amino acids: CASSLTGTSGYEQYF. The CDR3 DNA is TGTGCCAGCAGTTTAACCGGGACTAGCGGATACGAGCAGTACTTC.

This sequence joins TRBV3-1 (or the pseudogene TRBV3-2) and TRBJ1-3; D call uncertain. This CDR3 has 14 residues. CDR1 is LGHDT, CDR2 YNNKEL, per germline (reference sequence). The ends were cut back, 4 bases at V and 2 bases at J, with 9 bases in the middle. CDR3 nucleotides: TGTGCCAGCAGCCGATCCGGGACTGGAAACACCATATATTTT. As protein: CASSRSGTGNTIYF.

This clone has just a few counts. The gene calls are TRBV6-2 or TRBV6-3 and TRBJ1-5; D is possibly TRBD1 (6 bases). Trimming removed 6 bases at V and 7 bases at J, with 25 bases between. Germline V gene sequence: CDR1 MNHEY, CDR2 SVGEGT. This CDR3 comprises 17 residues. The CDR3 sequence: CASSDGGGWGGKQPQHF. The CDR3, as DNA: TGTGCCAGCAGCGATGGAGGGGGATGGGGGGGAAAACAGCCCCAGCATTTT.

The V and J genes are TRBV6-5 and TRBJ2-7, with D hard to call. The V gene lost 9 bases and the J gene lost 2 bases, with 14 bases spanning the gap. CDR3 length: 13 residues. Germline V lookup: CDR1 MNHEY, CDR2 SVGAGI. The CDR3 sequence: CASSYSFTYEQYF. The CDR3 DNA reads as TGTGCCAGTTCGTACAGCTTTACCTACGAGCAGTACTTC.

The rearrangement joins TRBV11-2 to TRBJ1-1; possibly TRBD1 for D (5 bases). Germline CDR1 SGHAT, CDR2 FQNNGV. With 1 base removed from V and 1 base from J, the gap between germline ends came to 7 bases. The CDR3 covers 14 residues. Here the CDR3 reads CASSLGGPNTEAFF. In DNA form, the CDR3 reads TGTGCCAGCAGCTTAGGGGGCCCGAACACTGAAGCTTTCTTT. The whole variable domain, remainder taken from reference TRBV11-2 and TRBJ1-1, is EAGVAQSPRYKIIEKRQSVAFWCNPISGHATLYWYQQILGQGPKLLIQFQNNGVVDDSQLPKDRFSAERLKGVDSTLKIQPAKLEDSAVYLCASSLGGPNTEAFFGQGTRLTVV.

V and J are TRBV11-2 and TRBJ2-5, with 8 bases aligning to TRBD2. V gave up 1 base and J gave up 8 bases; unmatched junction bases: 9. CDR3 length: 15 residues. CDR1 and CDR2 (germline): SGHAT, FQNNGV. DNA for the CDR3: TGTGCCAGCAGCTTAGGGGGTAGCGGGGCAGAAACCCAGTACTTC. This gives the protein CASSLGGSGAETQYF.

Written as DNA, the CDR3 is TGTGCCAGCAGCCCGGGGGGAGCCACCTTGAACACTGAAGCTTTCTTT. Protein product: CASSPGGATLNTEAFF. This sequence joins TRBV5-4 and TRBJ1-1, with D possibly matching TRBD1 (5 bases). This CDR3 is 16 amino acids long. Germline V CDR1 and CDR2: SGHNT, YYREEE (reference sequence). V shed 4 bases and J shed 0 bases, with 16 bases lying between them.

This clone was observed once. The DNA of the CDR3 is TGTGCCAGTAGTGATACAGGGGGCCTGTGGGGAGATTCACCCCTCCACTTT. This codes for CASSDTGGLWGDSPLHF. This chain uses TRBV19 with TRBJ1-6; 9 nucleotides align to TRBD1. The V gene end was trimmed by 5 bases and the J gene end by 8 bases; junction bases not matched to a gene: 13. The CDR3 runs 17 residues. The V gene's germline CDR1 is LNHDA and CDR2 SQIVND (reference sequence).

V usage is TRBV6-1 and J usage is TRBJ2-2, with D uncertain. The CDR3 is 13 residues long. Germline loops: CDR1 MNHNS, CDR2 SASEGT. V was clipped by 7 bases and J by 1 base, with 7 bases between them. CDR3 sequence: CASTGRNTGELFF. CDR3 nucleotides: TGTGCCAGCACAGGAAGGAACACCGGGGAGCTGTTTTTT.

The V and J genes are TRBV11-2 and TRBJ2-7, with D tentatively TRBD1 (6 bases). Germline CDR1 SGHAT, CDR2 FQNNGV. With 3 bases removed from V and 6 bases from J, the gap between germline ends came to 12 bases. This CDR3 comprises 13 residues. The CDR3 loop reads CASSLGRGSEQYF. CDR3 DNA: TGTGCCAGCAGCTTGGGCAGGGGTTCCGAGCAGTACTTC.

V and J are TRBV29-1 and TRBJ1-2, with D perhaps TRBD1 (5 bases). The CDR3 runs to 11 residues. V was cut by 5 bases and J by 7 bases, with 11 bases left in between. The germline CDR1 and CDR2 sequences are SQVTM and ANQGSEA. Here the CDR3 reads CSVSGPVGYTF. For the CDR3, the DNA is TGCAGCGTTTCAGGGCCGGTTGGCTACACCTTC. The full variable domain, completed using reference TRBV29-1 and TRBJ1-2, is SAVISQKPSRDICQRGTSLTIQCQVDSQVTMMFWYRQQPGQSLTLIATANQGSEATYESGFVIDKFPISRPNLTFSTLTVSNMSPEDSSIYLCSVSGPVGYTFGSGTRLTVV.

The chain has TRBV30 and TRBJ1-5, with 10 nucleotides matching TRBD1. The CDR3 runs 15 residues. CDR1 and CDR2 from the germline V gene are GTSNPN and SVGIG (reference sequence). Trimming removed 1 base from V and 5 bases from J; junction bases left unmatched: 5. CDR3: CAWSGKGTGDQPQHF. The CDR3 DNA follows: TGTGCCTGGAGTGGTAAGGGGACAGGGGATCAGCCCCAGCATTTT.

CDR3 nucleotides: TGTGCCTGGAGTTTAGCTAACTATGGCTACACCTTC. It is translated as CAWSLANYGYTF. The chain joins TRBV30 to TRBJ1-2, with D uncertain. CDR3 size: 12 residues. Trimming cost V 2 bases and J 0 bases, with 4 bases left between them. The germline V gene encodes CDR1 GTSNPN and CDR2 SVGIG (reference sequence).

The gene calls are TRBV28 and TRBJ1-2, with unresolved D. Germline lookup yields CDR1 MDHEN and CDR2 SYDVKM. The CDR3 length is 14 residues. Trimming took 8 bases from V and 0 from J, leaving 13 bases between them. In DNA form, the CDR3 reads TGTGCCAGCGAATCACAGCCATCTAACTATGGCTACACCTTC. Its translation: CASESQPSNYGYTF.

The chain carries TRBV19 and TRBJ1-1; 8 nucleotides align to TRBD1. The V and J ends lost 8 bases and 4 bases, in that order; junction bases with no gene match: 12. In germline, CDR1 is LNHDA, CDR2 SQIVND (reference sequence). The CDR3 sequence is 15 residues long. CDR3 sequence reads: CASSRGRIGSTEAFF. The CDR3, as DNA: TGTGCCAGTTCCAGGGGGCGCATAGGGAGCACTGAAGCTTTCTTT.